The 14 T cell receptor beta chains listed next were all sequenced from one sample in a study of regulatory T cells in long-lasting Graves disease. The time point was: newly diagnosed GD, antithyroid drugs for less than 3 months. Isolated PBMC RNA provided the starting material for the TCR library. Building of the TCR beta libraries involved iRepertoire HTBI primers and Arm-PCR of CDR3 regions. TCRdb re-analysed the multiplex PCR reads in MiXCR, keeping a single row per CDR3 protein. The sample carries a few hundred thousand distinct CDR3 sequences, roughly 12% recorded once. The same sample was also used in a study of T cells in Graves' hyperthyroidism and ophthalmopathy.

Source: peripheral blood mononuclear cells (PBMCs), taken at new diagnosis, from a patient treated with antithyroid drugs. All receptors derive from a woman aged 18-29 years with Graves disease.

This clonotype has a handful of counts. This rearrangement joins TRBV4-1 to TRBJ2-1; D is unresolved. CDR3 size: 14 residues. V was trimmed by 6 bases and J by 9 bases, leaving 18 bases between them. Per germline, CDR1 MGHRA and CDR2 YSYEKL. The CDR3 protein is CASRQLGSSGEQFF. CDR3 bases: TGCGCCAGCAGACAATTGGGATCTTCGGGTGAGCAGTTCTTC.

The chain employs TRBV24-1 and TRBJ1-1, with a weak D call TRBD1 (5 bases). In germline, CDR1 is KGHDR, CDR2 SFDVKD. V lost 9 bases to trimming and J lost 0 bases, with 16 bases between them. This CDR3 region has 15 residues. The CDR3 sequence: CATHPGDLLNTEAFF. For the CDR3, the DNA is TGTGCCACCCACCCGGGGGATCTCCTGAACACTGAAGCTTTCTTT.

This clonotype appeared many times. J is TRBJ2-1 and V is TRBV5-1; possible D gene TRBD1, 5 bases. The CDR3 has 19 residues. From germline, CDR1 is SGHRS and CDR2 YFSETQ. The V and J ends lost 4 bases and 4 bases respectively, with 27 bases between them. As DNA, the CDR3 is TGCGCCAGCAGCGGTGCTGATTCGAACCCGGTCGACAGATACAATGAGCAGTTCTTC. Protein: CASSGADSNPVDRYNEQFF.

This clonotype was seen ten or more times. The V gene is TRBV4-2, the J gene TRBJ1-1, with a tentative D call TRBD1 (5 bases). Germline values: CDR1 LGHNA, CDR2 YNFKEQ. The CDR3 runs 16 residues. V was cut by 1 base and J by 2 bases, with 14 bases left in between. This CDR3 reads CASSQALRGDNTEAFF. DNA for the CDR3: TGTGCCAGCAGCCAAGCCCTTCGAGGGGACAACACTGAAGCTTTCTTT.

The chain uses TRBV6-5 and TRBJ2-5; 10 bases are shared with TRBD1. The CDR3 extends over 13 amino acids. In germline, CDR1 is MNHEY, CDR2 SVGAGI. Trimming took 2 bases from V and 14 from J; bases not matched to a gene: 8. The CDR3 sequence: CASSYGQGGTLYF. CDR3 bases: TGTGCCAGCAGTTACGGACAGGGGGGCACCCTTTACTTC.

The rearrangement uses TRBV6-1 and TRBJ1-5; weak D call: TRBD1 (5 bases). The CDR3 has 17 amino acids. Germline values: CDR1 MNHNS, CDR2 SASEGT. V was shortened by 10 bases and J by 0 bases, with 22 bases between the two germline ends. CDR3 region: CAISSGPDGTSNQPQHF. CDR3 bases: TGTGCCATCTCATCCGGACCTGACGGGACTAGCAATCAGCCCCAGCATTTT.

Ten or more counts support this clonotype. The chain is built from TRBV12-3 or TRBV12-4 and TRBJ2-3, with D possibly being TRBD1 (6 bases). The CDR3 has 14 amino acids. Trimming stripped 5 bases from V and 2 bases from J, with 11 bases between. The CDR3 DNA follows: TGTGCCAGCAGTCAAGGGGGTACCACAGATACGCAGTATTTT. This sequence encodes CASSQGGTTDTQYF.

The chain carries TRBV20-1 and TRBJ2-2; the D gene is possibly TRBD2 (7 bases). The CDR3 runs to 17 residues. Germline values: CDR1 DFQATT, CDR2 SNEGSKA (reference sequence). Trimming removed 0 bases from V and 4 bases from J, with 18 bases in between. The CDR3 DNA follows: TGCAGTGCTAGAGATGGGGGGGCGGGAGTAGTCACCGGGGAGCTGTTTTTT. This gives the protein CSARDGGAGVVTGELFF.

This clonotype was found a few times. J is TRBJ1-2 and V is TRBV19; weak D call: TRBD1 (6 bases). The CDR3 runs 17 residues. Germline loops: CDR1 LNHDA, CDR2 SQIVND (reference sequence). V lost 1 base and J 3 bases, leaving 18 bases between the germline ends. CDR3 sequence (DNA): TGTGCCAGTAGTATAGCCATTTGGGGGGCGCATGACTATGGCTACACCTTC. This encodes CASSIAIWGAHDYGYTF.

Concerning this clonotype itself: One base away lies a much larger clone, so this may be a sequencing read error. The chain has TRBV7-3 and TRBJ2-1; the match to TRBD1 covers 7 bases. Germline CDR1 and CDR2: SGHTA and FQGTGA. This CDR3 comprises 14 residues. The CDR3 spells CASSFDRDGSEQSF. The CDR3 DNA reads TGTGCCAGCAGCTTTGACAGGGACGGTAGTGAGCAGTCCTTC. The full variable domain, its missing parts supplied by reference TRBV7-3 and TRBJ2-1, is GAGVSQTPSNKVTEKGKYVELRCDPISGHTALYWYRQSLGQGPEFLIYFQGTGAADDSGLPNDRFFAVRPEGSVSTLKIQRTERGDSAVYLCASSFDRDGSEQSFGPGTRLTVL.

The rearrangement joins TRBV7-9 to TRBJ2-7; 7 positions agree with TRBD1. CDR1 is SEHNR and CDR2 is FQNEAQ in the germline V gene (reference sequence). V dropped 5 bases and J dropped 4; count of bases not matched to a gene: 5. CDR3 size: 13 residues. The chain's CDR3 is CASSPETGYEQYV. In nucleotides, the CDR3 is TGTGCCAGCAGCCCAGAGACAGGGTACGAGCAGTACGTC.

This clonotype appeared many times. The chain carries TRBV28 and TRBJ2-2, with D hard to call. Per the germline V gene, CDR1 is MDHEN and CDR2 is SYDVKM. V lost 3 bases and J 5 bases, leaving 10 bases between the germline ends. This CDR3 is 14 amino acids long. This chain's CDR3 is CASSFSGLTGELFF. The CDR3 DNA sequence: TGTGCCAGCAGTTTTTCCGGATTAACCGGGGAGCTGTTTTTT.

There are many counts of this clonotype. The rearrangement joins TRBV20-1 to TRBJ2-7; 8 bases fit TRBD2. The CDR3 length is 14 residues. Germline CDR1 reads DFQATT; CDR2 reads SNEGSKA (reference sequence). V gave up 3 bases and J gave up 2 bases; unmatched junction bases: 6. This CDR3 reads CSARAAGGTYEQYF. The CDR3, as DNA: TGCAGTGCTAGGGCGGCGGGAGGCACCTACGAGCAGTACTTC.

With respect to this clonotype: A much larger clone differs from this one at a single base, so this may be a read error. This chain joins TRBV6-9 and TRBJ1-4, with D hard to call. Per the germline V gene, CDR1 is MNHGY and CDR2 is SVAAGI. The CDR3 runs 15 residues. CDR3 amino acids: CASSYSNGPNGKLFF. Written as DNA, the CDR3 is TGTGCCAGCAGTTACTCGAACGGGCCTAATGGAAAACTGTTTTTT.